This T cell receptor (beta chain) comes out of a study of CD8+ T cells in alopecia areata. Study results and limitations: Unlike in mice, where it was clearer, TCR sharing across patients was less clear, possibly HLA-related.

On this clone itself: Its antigen is unknown.

Once RNA had been extracted, it was reverse transcribed into cDNA to act as the sequencing template. Clones were sequenced by immunoSEQ multiplex PCR, and TCRdb holds only the in-frame ones, with some missing. Counted here are around 250,000 clones, 67% occurring once; the ten biggest clones make up around 1.2%. The V gene lost 0 bases and the J gene lost 5 bases, with 8 bases spanning the gap. CDR3 length: 14 amino acids. This chain links TRBV23-1 with TRBJ1-5; D not resolved. TRBV23-1 is known as an ORF, though its function is uncertain. The sequence derives from a human donor with alopecia areata. The specimen was CD4+ T cells sorted from blood, collected at week 0. The CDR3 DNA follows: TGCGCCAGCAGTCAATCAGGAGGAGATCAGCCCCAGCATTTT. Protein product: CASSQSGGDQPQHF.